One T cell receptor beta chain is described in this entry. V trimming: 2 bases; J trimming: 9 bases; junction bases outside the gene matches: 10. Germline CDR1 is SGHTA and CDR2 is FQGNSA. The CDR3 totals 17 residues. This entry comes from a study of blood T cell repertoires in COVID-19. Overall study: Italy, Spain and the United States were the sources of the convalescent and acute COVID-19 samples. The analysed material was cDNA or gDNA that came from T cells, B-cell-depleted T cells, or PBMCs.

Authors' processing steps: Researchers report that nucleated cell counts were estimated from reference gene primer amplification. Using immunoSEQ multiplex PCR, the repertoire was profiled, and TCRdb retains in-frame clones only, with some absent. D and trimming come from the DNA, and the V and J calls and clone size come from that table. Here the sample spans about 47,000 clones, 75% to 90% being singletons. Sequencing was carried out using peripheral blood. The clonotype was recovered from a man in his sixties with active COVID-19. V gene TRBV7-2 combines with J gene TRBJ2-1; TRBD2 agrees at 13 bases. CDR3 residues: CASSLLAGTSGVGEQFF. For the CDR3, the DNA is TGTGCCAGCAGCTTACTTGCCGGGACTAGCGGGGTGGGTGAGCAGTTCTTC. Combining the CDR3 with reference TRBV7-2 and TRBJ2-1 gives the whole variable domain GAGVSQSPSNKVTEKGKDVELRCDPISGHTALYWYRQSLGQGLEFLIYFQGNSAPDKSGLPSDRFSAERTGGSVSTLTIQRTQQEDSAVYLCASSLLAGTSGVGEQFFGPGTRLTVL.